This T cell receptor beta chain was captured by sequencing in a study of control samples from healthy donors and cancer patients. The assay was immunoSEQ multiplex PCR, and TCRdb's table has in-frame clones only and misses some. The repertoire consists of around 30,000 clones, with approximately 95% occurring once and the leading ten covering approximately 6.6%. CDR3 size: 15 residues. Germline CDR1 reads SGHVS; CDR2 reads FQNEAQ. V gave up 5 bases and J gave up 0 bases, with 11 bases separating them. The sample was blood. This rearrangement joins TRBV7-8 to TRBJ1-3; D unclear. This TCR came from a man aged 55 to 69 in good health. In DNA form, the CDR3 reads TGTGCCAGCAGCCCCCTCGGGATCTCTGGAAACACCATATATTTT. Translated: CASSPLGISGNTIYF.